The clone carrying this T cell receptor beta chain was seen ten or more times. Its antigen is still unknown. The sample originates from a study of CD8 T cells in ankylosing spondylitis. With 2 bases clipped from V and 4 bases from J, the junction kept 1 base outside the gene matches. The V gene's germline CDR1 is MNHEY and CDR2 SVGAGI. This CDR3 contains 14 residues. Study results and limitations: Both synovial fluid and blood in reactive arthritis had previously been reported to carry some motif variants. Clones tied to disease were said to be significantly enriched in matched ankylosing spondylitis synovial fluid. Blood of patients with ankylosing spondylitis appeared to be characterized by a TCR beta motif of several highly homologous variants.

The TCR beta libraries were generated through quantitative 5'-RACE incorporating molecular barcodes. TCRdb fed the 5' RACE reads into MiXCR, producing one record per CDR3 protein. The sample contains approximately 520,000 distinct CDR3 sequences, roughly 5.2% of which appear only once. This chain uses TRBV6-5 with TRBJ2-2, with 7 bases lining up with TRBD2. This sequence was found in a male donor with ankylosing spondylitis. What was sequenced was blood, either unsorted or a sorted T cell fraction (not recorded which). CDR3 region: CASSYGGSTGELFF. CDR3 DNA: TGTGCCAGCAGTTACGGCGGGAGCACCGGGGAGCTGTTTTTT.